This T cell receptor beta chain was retrieved from a study of cytomegalovirus exposure and HLA in healthy donors. Study-wide results and limits: A later analysis by the authors found several of the most significant clusters apparently linked to common viral pathogens.

The V segment lost 7 bases and the J segment 3 bases; nucleotides outside the gene matches: 3. The germline V gene encodes CDR1 SNHLY and CDR2 FYNNEI. There are 13 residues in the CDR3. 13 Jbeta primers and 60 Vbeta primers were used for the PCR. The data were produced by immunoSEQ multiplex PCR, yet TCRdb's version contains in-frame clones alone and is incomplete. The data hold roughly 120,000 clones, with about two thirds observed a single time. A word on this clone: Its antigen is as yet unknown.

The sequence derives from a man in his thirties or forties in good health and CMV-seropositive. The sequencing input was PBMCs. The V call is TRBV2, the J call TRBJ1-2; TRBD1 agrees at 9 bases. CDR3 sequence (DNA): TGTGCCAGCATCCGGGACAGGGACTATGGCTACACCTTC. Translated, it gives CASIRDRDYGYTF. Based on the CDR3 plus reference TRBV2 and TRBJ1-2, the full variable domain is EPEVTQTPSHQVTQMGQEVILRCVPISNHLYFYWYRQILGQKVEFLVSFYNNEISEKSEIFDDQFSVERPDGSNFTLKIRSTKLEDSAMYFCASIRDRDYGYTFGSGTRLTVV.